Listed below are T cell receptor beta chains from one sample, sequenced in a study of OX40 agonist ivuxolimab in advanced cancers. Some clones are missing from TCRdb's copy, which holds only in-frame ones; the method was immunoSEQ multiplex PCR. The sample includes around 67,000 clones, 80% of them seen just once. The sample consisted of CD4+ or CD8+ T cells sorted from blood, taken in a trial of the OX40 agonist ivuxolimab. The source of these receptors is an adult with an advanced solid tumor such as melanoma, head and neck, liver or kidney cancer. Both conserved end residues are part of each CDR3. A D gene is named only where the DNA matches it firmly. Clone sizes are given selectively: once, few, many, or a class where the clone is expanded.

CDR3: CASRGGQDFYEQYF; DNA: TGTGCCAGCAGAGGGGGGCAAGATTTCTACGAGCAGTACTTC; J: TRBJ2-7; size: once; D: NA; V: TRBV6-5
CDR3: CASSPRTSNTGELFF; DNA: TGTGCCAGCAGCCCCCGGACTTCGAACACCGGGGAGCTGTTTTTT; J: TRBJ2-2; size: NA; D: NA; V: TRBV7-2
CDR3: CATSSGEGSGRPQHF; DNA: TGTGCCACCAGCAGTGGCGAAGGATCGGGGCGGCCCCAGCATTTT; J: TRBJ1-5; size: NA; D: NA; V: TRBV15
CDR3: CASSIGTGNEKLFF; DNA: TGTGCCAGTAGTATAGGGACAGGGAATGAAAAACTGTTTTTT; J: TRBJ1-4; size: NA; D: TRBD1; V: TRBV19
CDR3: CASSALTSSTPYEQYF; DNA: TGTGCCAGCAGCGCACTTACTAGCTCGACACCCTACGAGCAGTACTTC; J: TRBJ2-7; size: NA; D: NA; V: TRBV2
CDR3: CASSAEGWGAGEKLFF; DNA: TGTGCCAGCAGTGCAGAGGGATGGGGGGCAGGTGAAAAACTGTTTTTT; J: TRBJ1-4; size: once; D: NA; V: TRBV2
CDR3: CASSLEEVGRSYGYTF; DNA: TGCGCCAGCAGCTTGGAGGAGGTAGGCAGGTCCTATGGCTACACCTTC; J: TRBJ1-2; size: NA; D: NA; V: TRBV5-1
CDR3: CASSLYGTGDNSPLHF; DNA: TGTGCCAGCAGCTTGTACGGGACAGGGGATAATTCACCCCTCCACTTT; J: TRBJ1-6; size: NA; D: TRBD1; V: TRBV5-6
CDR3: CASSQVGSPDTQYF; DNA: TGTGCCAGCAGCCAAGTAGGTAGCCCAGATACGCAGTATTTT; J: TRBJ2-3; size: NA; D: NA; V: TRBV4-2
CDR3: CASSWRRQNTGELFF; DNA: TGCGCCAGCAGCTGGCGGCGGCAGAACACCGGGGAGCTGTTTTTT; J: TRBJ2-2; size: NA; D: NA; V: TRBV5-1
CDR3: CASSDRPPRGRAYTEAFF; DNA: TGTGCCAGCAGTGACCGCCCCCCCCGGGGGAGGGCGTACACTGAAGCTTTCTTT; J: TRBJ1-1; size: NA; D: NA; V: TRBV6-4